Given below is one TCR beta chain in context. Its antigen remains unidentified. V was trimmed by 5 bases and J by 0 bases, leaving 11 bases between them. The CDR3 runs to 14 residues. CDR1 and CDR2 (germline): SGHVS, FNYEAQ. This entry belongs to a study of T cells in Graves' hyperthyroidism and ophthalmopathy. Study-wide points: A 13 V-J model separated ophthalmopathy from stable hyperthyroidism.

Together with thyroid ultrasound, orbital computed tomography, serum thyroxine and TRAb, clinical symptoms were used for diagnoses. It was RNA transcripts that yielded the amplified TCR beta CDR3 regions. The TCR CDR3 was amplified in a first-round RT-PCR using the HTBI primer set. Using its own MiXCR run on the multiplex PCR reads, TCRdb lists one record per CDR3 protein. This repertoire shows hundreds of thousands of distinct CDR3 sequences, about 43% found once; its top ten account for about 7.9%. This chain uses TRBV7-6 with TRBJ2-7; a weak D match, TRBD1 (5 bases). The sequence derives from a woman under 30 with Graves' hyperthyroidism. Sequenced input: peripheral blood or thyroid tissue (not recorded which). The CDR3 nucleotides read TGTGCCAGCAGCCCGGACATTCACTCCTACGAGCAGTACTTC. Residues: CASSPDIHSYEQYF.